This entry lists 32 T cell receptor beta chains sequenced from one sample in a study of human T cells and chemical hapten exposure. MiXCR was run by TCRdb on the RACE reads, yielding one entry per CDR3 protein. The sample consists of nearly 55,000 distinct CDR3 sequences, just under 10% of them appearing once. Time point in this sample: patch test 2, 6 weeks after DPC sensitization. Treatment described: therapeutic diphenylcyclopropenone sensitization with weekly scalp DPC. The sequenced sample was whole blood, obtained in connection with sensitization to the hapten diphenylcyclopropenone (DPC). The receptors originated from a woman between 45 and 60 years old with alopecia areata. Some clones in this sample may be carry-over from other donors' samples.

J is TRBJ2-5 and V is TRBV28, with no clear D. Trimming removed 6 bases at V and 7 bases at J, with 15 bases between. Germline V lookup: CDR1 MDHEN, CDR2 SYDVKM. The CDR3 covers 13 residues. CDR3 amino acids: CASRPSVVGTQYF. The CDR3 coding sequence is TGTGCCAGCAGGCCCTCGGTGGTTGGGACCCAGTACTTC.

There are many counts of this clonotype. V and J are TRBV7-2 and TRBJ1-6; 7 nucleotides line up with TRBD1. With V trimmed by 3 bases and J by 8 bases, 7 bases remained unmatched. Looked up from germline, CDR1 is SGHTA and CDR2 is FQGNSA. This CDR3 has 15 amino acids. The CDR3 bases are TGTGCCAGCAGCTTTAGACAGGGAATCGATTCACCCCTCCACTTT. Its protein is CASSFRQGIDSPLHF. The full variable domain, its missing parts supplied by reference TRBV7-2 and TRBJ1-6, is GAGVSQSPSNKVTEKGKDVELRCDPISGHTALYWYRQSLGQGLEFLIYFQGNSAPDKSGLPSDRFSAERTGGSVSTLTIQRTQQEDSAVYLCASSFRQGIDSPLHFGNGTRLTVT.

This clonotype has a count of ten or more. The rearrangement uses TRBV5-4 and TRBJ2-3, with TRBD2 identical over 12 bases. From germline, CDR1 is SGHNT and CDR2 YYREEE (reference sequence). CDR3 length: 17 residues. V lost 1 base to trimming and J lost 0 bases; unmatched junction nucleotides: 3. CDR3 bases: TGTGCCAGCAGCTTGCGGACTAGCGGGGCTAGCACAGATACGCAGTATTTT. Amino acids: CASSLRTSGASTDTQYF.

This clonotype occurred a few times. V gene TRBV6-6 combines with J gene TRBJ2-7, with 8 positions matching TRBD2. Losses at the gene ends were 0 bases for V and 5 bases for J; bases not matched to a gene: 6. The CDR3 consists of 15 residues. Germline V gene sequence: CDR1 MNHNY, CDR2 SVGAGI (reference sequence). The CDR3 sequence is CASSYSWREVDEQYF. The CDR3 DNA is TGTGCCAGCAGTTACTCGTGGCGGGAGGTCGACGAGCAGTACTTC.

The sample holds a few counts of this clonotype. The CDR3 loop reads CASSEASGGISTDTQYF. The CDR3 nucleotides read TGTGCCAGCAGTGAAGCCAGCGGGGGGATTAGCACAGATACGCAGTATTTT. This rearrangement joins TRBV2 to TRBJ2-3; 9 positions match TRBD2. CDR1 is SNHLY, CDR2 FYNNEI, per germline. Germline trimming cut 0 bases from V and 0 bases from J; bases unmatched to any gene: 4. There are 17 residues in the CDR3.

The chain uses TRBV6-6 and TRBJ2-5; D is undetermined. Deletions cut 0 bases from V and 1 base from J, with 6 bases between. The CDR3 runs 14 residues. CDR1 MNHNY and CDR2 SVGAGI come from the germline V gene (reference sequence). The CDR3 loop reads CASSYSRIQETQYF. In DNA form, the CDR3 reads TGTGCCAGCAGTTACTCCCGGATCCAAGAGACCCAGTACTTC.

The chain uses TRBV20-1 and TRBJ2-1; 9 bases match TRBD2. The V segment lost 5 bases and the J segment 4 bases; nucleotides outside the gene matches: 6. CDR3 size: 14 residues. Germline V lookup: CDR1 DFQATT, CDR2 SNEGSKA (reference sequence). The chain's CDR3 is CSAPPTSGYNEQFF. The CDR3 bases are TGCAGTGCTCCGCCGACTAGCGGATACAATGAGCAGTTCTTC.

Of note for this clonotype: This may be a read error: a much more frequent sequence differs by one nucleotide. This rearrangement joins TRBV7-2 to TRBJ2-3; 7 nucleotides align to TRBD1. The germline CDR1 and CDR2 sequences are SGHTA and FQGNSA. CDR3 size: 13 residues. The CDR3 reads CASSPGQFGTLYF. DNA of the CDR3: TGTGCCAGCAGCCCGGGACAGTTTGGCACGCTGTATTTT. Variable domain in full (rest from reference TRBV7-2 and TRBJ2-3): GAGVSQSPSNKVTEKGKDVELRCDPISGHTALYWYRQSLGQGLEFLIYFQGNSAPDKSGLPSDRFSAERTGGSVSTLTIQRTQQEDSAVYLCASSPGQFGTLYFGPGTRLTVL.

This clonotype has more than one count but fewer than ten. The chain recombines TRBV6-6 with TRBJ2-7; 8 nucleotides align to TRBD1. CDR3 size: 13 residues. Losses at the gene ends were 7 bases for V and 2 bases for J; bases not matched to a gene: 4. Germline-derived CDR1 and CDR2 are MNHNY and SVGAGI (reference sequence). The CDR3 DNA is TGTGCCAGCACCCGGGACAGGACCTACGAGCAGTACTTC. Amino acids: CASTRDRTYEQYF.

This clonotype has at least ten counts. This chain uses TRBV2 with TRBJ2-2; TRBD1 matches 10 bases. This CDR3 comprises 17 residues. Trimming removed 6 bases from V and 3 bases from J; junction bases left unmatched: 10. CDR1 and CDR2 from the germline V gene are SNHLY and FYNNEI. The CDR3: CASRPSTGTGDTGELFF. The CDR3, as DNA: TGTGCCAGCAGGCCCAGTACCGGGACAGGGGACACCGGGGAGCTGTTTTTT.

The V and J genes are TRBV4-1 and TRBJ2-7; 9 bases agree with TRBD1. The V gene's germline CDR1 is MGHRA and CDR2 YSYEKL. This CDR3 is 15 amino acids long. J was trimmed by 4 bases and V by 3 bases; bases with no gene match: 7. The CDR3 spells CASSHPGTGKYEQYF. The DNA of the CDR3 is TGCGCCAGCAGCCATCCCGGGACAGGGAAGTACGAGCAGTACTTC.

This chain links TRBV29-1 with TRBJ2-7, with 8 positions matching TRBD2. Trimming at V came to 2 bases and at J to 7 bases, leaving 10 bases not matched to a gene. This CDR3 contains 14 residues. CDR1 is SQVTM and CDR2 is ANQGSEA in the germline V gene. The CDR3 sequence: CSVEFPGGPGEQYF. The CDR3 bases are TGCAGCGTTGAATTTCCGGGAGGGCCGGGGGAGCAGTACTTC.

A few counts support this clonotype. V gene TRBV18 combines with J gene TRBJ1-1; D possibly corresponds to TRBD1 (5 bases). Trimming removed 3 bases from V and 4 bases from J, with 12 bases in between. The CDR3 has 14 amino acids. Germline CDR1 KGHSH, CDR2 LQKENI. This chain's CDR3 is CASSPDRVATEAFF. In nucleotides, the CDR3 is TGTGCCAGCTCACCCGACAGAGTGGCCACTGAAGCTTTCTTT. The full variable domain, completed using reference TRBV18 and TRBJ1-1, is NAGVMQNPRHLVRRRGQEARLRCSPMKGHSHVYWYRQLPEEGLKFMVYLQKENIIDESGMPKERFSAEFPKEGPSILRIQQVVRGDSAAYFCASSPDRVATEAFFGQGTRLTVV.

This clonotype was recorded many times. This chain joins TRBV4-3 and TRBJ1-6, with D unresolved. There are 16 residues in the CDR3. Trimming pared 0 bases from V and 10 bases from J, leaving 16 bases between. CDR1 and CDR2 (germline): LGHNA, YSLEER. The CDR3 DNA is TGCGCCAGCAGCCAAGATCCAGCCAGGCTTAGGTCACCCCTCCACTTT. Protein product: CASSQDPARLRSPLHF.

This clonotype was counted at least ten times. The chain carries TRBV20-1 and TRBJ1-1; possible D gene TRBD1, 6 bases. Trimming shortened V by 3 bases and J by 6 bases, and 20 bases separated the two germline ends. The CDR3 covers 15 residues. The germline gives CDR1 DFQATT, CDR2 SNEGSKA (reference sequence). CDR3 coding DNA: TGCAGTGCTAGCGGGTCGCGAGGGGGAAGGTCTGAAGCTTTCTTT. Amino acids: CSASGSRGGRSEAFF.

In this sample, this clonotype turned up many times. The V gene is TRBV10-2, the J gene TRBJ2-2, with D uncertain. V was shortened by 5 bases and J by 2 bases, with 6 bases between the two germline ends. The germline V gene has CDR1 WSHSY and CDR2 SAAADI. The CDR3 consists of 13 residues. CDR3 nucleotides: TGCGCCAGCAGTCCCGAAAACACCGGGGAGCTGTTTTTT. Translated, it gives CASSPENTGELFF.

This CDR3 reads CASRSSSGANVLTF. CDR3 nucleotide sequence: TGCGCCAGCAGGAGTAGCTCTGGGGCCAACGTCCTGACTTTC. V and J are TRBV5-1 and TRBJ2-6; D ambiguous. The length of the CDR3 is 14 residues. The germline V and J ends were trimmed by 5 bases and 0 bases, with 6 bases remaining between them. In germline, CDR1 is SGHRS, CDR2 YFSETQ.

The CDR3 sequence: CASSPGQRNTEAFF. For the CDR3, the DNA is TGTGCCAGCAGCCCCGGACAGAGGAACACTGAAGCTTTCTTT. This chain joins TRBV5-4 and TRBJ1-1; D may be TRBD1 (6 bases). The CDR3 loop spans 14 amino acids. CDR1 and CDR2 (germline): SGHNT, YYREEE (reference sequence). The ends were cut back, 4 bases at V and 1 base at J, with 11 bases in the middle.

This clonotype came up a few times. This chain uses TRBV7-9 with TRBJ1-2, with a tentative D call TRBD1 (5 bases). Trimming shortened V by 5 bases and J by 8 bases, and 15 bases separated the two germline ends. The CDR3 is made up of 13 amino acids. Per the germline V gene, CDR1 is SEHNR and CDR2 is FQNEAQ (reference sequence). CDR3 sequence reads: CASSTRDVGGYTF. CDR3 bases: TGTGCCAGCAGCACCCGGGACGTTGGAGGCTACACCTTC.

Ten or more counts support this clonotype. V gene TRBV12-5 combines with J gene TRBJ1-1, with D maybe TRBD1 (5 bases). Trimming pared 0 bases from V and 1 base from J, leaving 12 bases between. CDR3 length: 16 amino acids. Germline loops: CDR1 LGHNT, CDR2 FRNRAP. CDR3 loop: CASGLVGTKKNTEAFF. CDR3 DNA sequence: TGTGCTAGTGGTTTGGTGGGGACTAAGAAGAACACTGAAGCTTTCTTT.

Many counts were recorded for this clonotype. The chain has TRBV6-5 and TRBJ2-1; 9 nucleotides align to TRBD2. Germline CDR1 is MNHEY and CDR2 is SVGAGI. The ends lost 1 base at V and 8 bases at J; junction bases unmatched: 18. The CDR3 spans 19 residues. CDR3 coding DNA: TGTGCCAGCAGTTACTTCGGCGGGGGGGCCCGGCGAGTAGTGGATGAGCAGTTCTTC. This encodes CASSYFGGGARRVVDEQFF.

This clonotype has a count of ten or more. The rearrangement uses TRBV28 and TRBJ1-2; no reliable D call. Germline V CDR1 and CDR2: MDHEN, SYDVKM. Trimming took 5 bases from V and 1 from J, leaving 8 bases between them. The CDR3 extends over 13 amino acids. CDR3: CASSTGINYGYTF. CDR3 nucleotides: TGTGCCAGCAGTACGGGGATTAACTATGGCTACACCTTC.

The rearrangement links TRBV6-1 to TRBJ2-7; D is perhaps TRBD2 (6 bases). CDR3 length: 12 residues. CDR1 and CDR2 (germline): MNHNS, SASEGT. V was pared by 6 bases and J by 3 bases, with 9 bases between. The CDR3 DNA follows: TGTGCCAGCAGACCGGGGGACTACGAGCAGTACTTC. Its translation: CASRPGDYEQYF.

The chain carries TRBV7-9 and TRBJ2-7; the D gene is possibly TRBD1 (5 bases). The CDR3 sequence is 12 residues long. The V gene lost 4 bases and the J gene lost 4 bases, with 8 bases spanning the gap. Per germline, CDR1 SEHNR and CDR2 FQNEAQ (reference sequence). The CDR3 DNA reads as TGTGCCAGCAGCTCCCAGGGTTACGAGCAGTACTTC. Translated: CASSSQGYEQYF.

At least ten counts were recorded for this clonotype. The V call is TRBV29-1, the J call TRBJ1-4; D ambiguous. Germline V lookup: CDR1 SQVTM, CDR2 ANQGSEA. CDR3 length equals 11 residues. The V end was cut by 6 bases, the J end by 8 bases, with 10 bases between. CDR3: CSVLIGEKLFF. The CDR3 DNA reads TGCAGCGTCCTAATCGGGGAAAAACTGTTTTTT.

J is TRBJ1-4 and V is TRBV21-1; TRBD1 is the table's D call and was not checked against the DNA. TRBV21-1 is a known pseudogene. This CDR3 has 18 residues. The CDR3 DNA reads as TGTGCCAGCAGCGTTCCCGGGACAGGGGAAAGGTTCGATGAAAAACTGTTTTTT. This encodes CASSVPGTGERFDEKLFF.

This chain uses TRBV20-1 with TRBJ2-1, with D perhaps matching TRBD1 (5 bases). V was trimmed by 3 bases and J by 0 bases, leaving 18 bases between them. From germline, CDR1 is DFQATT and CDR2 SNEGSKA (reference sequence). The CDR3 is 17 residues long. In DNA, the CDR3 is TGCAGTGCTAGGGGCAGGGCCCCCGTCGGCTCCTACAATGAGCAGTTCTTC. Protein product: CSARGRAPVGSYNEQFF.

V usage is TRBV28 and J usage is TRBJ1-5, with TRBD1 matching over 7 bases. V was clipped by 5 bases and J by 6 bases; unmatched bases: 10. Germline V gives CDR1 MDHEN, CDR2 SYDVKM. CDR3 length equals 15 residues. This CDR3 is CASSDDRESIQPQHF. DNA of the CDR3: TGTGCCAGCAGTGATGACAGGGAGTCTATTCAGCCCCAGCATTTT. Together with reference TRBV28 and TRBJ1-5, the CDR3 gives the full variable domain: DVKVTQSSRYLVKRTGEKVFLECVQDMDHENMFWYRQDPGLGLRLIYFSYDVKMKEKGDIPEGYSVSREKKERFSLILESASTNQTSMYLCASSDDRESIQPQHFGDGTRLSIL.

J is TRBJ2-5 and V is TRBV28, with a weak D call TRBD1 (6 bases). The CDR3 length is 17 residues. Looked up from germline, CDR1 is MDHEN and CDR2 is SYDVKM. The V and J ends lost 8 bases and 5 bases respectively, with 27 bases between them. The CDR3 DNA sequence: TGTGCCAGCTCCAACCAAGCCCTCAGGGGATGGGGGGAGACCCAGTACTTC. This gives the protein CASSNQALRGWGETQYF. Looking up the rest from reference TRBV28 and TRBJ2-5 gives the full variable domain: DVKVTQSSRYLVKRTGEKVFLECVQDMDHENMFWYRQDPGLGLRLIYFSYDVKMKEKGDIPEGYSVSREKKERFSLILESASTNQTSMYLCASSNQALRGWGETQYFGPGTRLLVL.

This chain links TRBV28 with TRBJ1-5, with D perhaps TRBD1 (5 bases). Trimming stripped 7 bases from V and 5 bases from J, with 18 bases between. In germline, CDR1 is MDHEN, CDR2 SYDVKM. The CDR3 totals 15 residues. CDR3 bases: TGTGCCAGCACGACCCGGGCAGGGTGGTATCAGCCCCAGCATTTT. This sequence encodes CASTTRAGWYQPQHF. The variable domain in full, completed from reference TRBV28 and TRBJ1-5, reads DVKVTQSSRYLVKRTGEKVFLECVQDMDHENMFWYRQDPGLGLRLIYFSYDVKMKEKGDIPEGYSVSREKKERFSLILESASTNQTSMYLCASTTRAGWYQPQHFGDGTRLSIL.

In its sample, this clonotype was seen a few times. J is TRBJ2-3 and V is TRBV5-1; 9 nucleotides align to TRBD2. Germline lookup yields CDR1 SGHRS and CDR2 YFSETQ. Trimming took 4 bases from V and 0 from J; bases not matched to a gene: 6. There are 16 residues in the CDR3. Here the CDR3 reads CASSAATSGSTDTQYF. CDR3 nucleotides: TGCGCCAGCAGCGCGGCGACTAGCGGAAGCACAGATACGCAGTATTTT.

The rearrangement joins TRBV5-5 to TRBJ1-1, with TRBD1 as a possible D gene (6 bases). This CDR3 comprises 15 residues. The germline V gene has CDR1 SGHKS and CDR2 YYEKEE (reference sequence). V was clipped by 2 bases and J by 3 bases, with 14 bases between them. The CDR3 coding sequence is TGTGCCAGCAGCTTAAGGGGGACTATCTACACTGAAGCTTTCTTT. This encodes CASSLRGTIYTEAFF.